The T cell receptor beta chain under discussion was sequenced for a study of T cells after yellow fever vaccination. Broader study findings: Subsequent booster samples again held most clones from primary vaccination (96% CD4, about 90% CD8).

By 5'RACE template switching, TCR cDNA was produced, with a universal primer site and UMIs added in the process. TCRdb processed the 5' RACE reads anew with MiXCR; each CDR3 protein has one entry. The sample contains about 300,000 distinct CDR3 sequences, approximately 10% of which appear only once. In its sample, this clonotype was seen many times. What it binds is not known. V gave up 1 base and J gave up 1 base, with 7 bases separating them. CDR1 and CDR2 (germline): SGHVS, FQNEAQ. This CDR3 has 14 residues. The chain couples TRBV7-8 to TRBJ1-1, with D unresolved. The specimen was CD4+ T cells sorted from PBMCs, collected 5 days after the yellow fever booster vaccination. The receptor comes from a man aged 18 to 29 who received the YFV17D yellow fever vaccine. The CDR3 coding sequence is TGTGCCAGCAGCTTAGTGGCGGGGAACACTGAAGCTTTCTTT. Translation: CASSLVAGNTEAFF.